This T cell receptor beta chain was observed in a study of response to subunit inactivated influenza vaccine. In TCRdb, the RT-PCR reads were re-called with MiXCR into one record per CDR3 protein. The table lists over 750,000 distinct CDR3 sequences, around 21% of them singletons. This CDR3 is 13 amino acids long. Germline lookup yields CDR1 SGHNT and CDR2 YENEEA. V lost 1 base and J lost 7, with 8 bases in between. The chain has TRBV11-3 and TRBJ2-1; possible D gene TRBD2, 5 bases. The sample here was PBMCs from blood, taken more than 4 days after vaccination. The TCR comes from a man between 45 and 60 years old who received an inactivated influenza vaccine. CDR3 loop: CASSLVSGNEQFF. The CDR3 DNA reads TGTGCCAGCAGCTTAGTTTCGGGAAATGAGCAGTTCTTC. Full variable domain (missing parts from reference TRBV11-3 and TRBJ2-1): EAGVVQSPRYKIIEKKQPVAFWCNPISGHNTLYWYLQNLGQGPELLIRYENEEAVDDSQLPKDRFSAERLKGVDSTLKIQPAELGDSAVYLCASSLVSGNEQFFGPGTRLTVL.